The rows below give T cell receptor beta chains drawn from one sample of a study of T cells in Graves' hyperthyroidism and ophthalmopathy. Via MiXCR, TCRdb re-called the multiplex PCR reads, giving one row per CDR3 protein. This sample has 600,000 to 650,000 distinct CDR3 sequences, with less than 25% found just once. Sequencing input: blood. Receptors were obtained from a man aged 30-40 years with Graves' ophthalmopathy. Both conserved end residues are part of each CDR3.

TRBV13 | CASSLQRVNYEQYF
TRBV2 | CASSEAAGNASF
TRBV11-2 | CASSTRQENEQFF
TRBV28 | CASIAGTGAGELFF
TRBV4-2 | CASSLQEDRRANVLTF
TRBV30 | CAWSHFFNEQYF
TRBV12-3/TRBV12-4 | CASTQPGEGNEQFF
TRBV6-6 | CASSYQIGAPDLYQPQHF
TRBV5-1 | CASSLVGTGIYNEQFF
TRBV5-6 | CASNGLAGVRTSNEQFF
TRBV9 | CASSFRTSGSPRRDEQFF
TRBV7-6 | CASSSQTGTDTQYF
TRBV19 | CASSITGRADQPQHF
TRBV24-1 | CATSRGGTNEKLFF
TRBV6-9 | CASSYGGSTREQFF
TRBV7-8 | CASFPPGRSGREVTGELFF
TRBV4-2 | CASSPDPGYTVRQQYF
TRBV27 | CASSLSLAGVTYEQYF
TRBV7-9 | CASSWSEVSYNSPLHF
TRBV5-1 | CASSLDGRAGDTQYF
TRBV28 | CASKTRGYQSSTDTQYF
TRBV7-3 | CASSRGTSGKSTDTQYF
TRBV28 | CASTPMGLAGVDTQYF
TRBV29-1 | CSADGTGDGYTF
TRBV6-5 | CASSYVGQHSYEQYF
TRBV19 | CASSPLGEGHRLDNVLTF
TRBV4-1 | CASSQVRIGTNEQFF
TRBV6-1 | CASSQQRQETQYF
TRBV20-1 | CSVGTANTGELFF
TRBV11-2 | CASSLYRDLFSTDTQYF
TRBV20-1 | CSPGTSGALSTDTQYF
TRBV24-1 | CATSFPGLAGGGGTQYF
TRBV27 | CASRQAREAFF
TRBV28 | CASSLRDGRQYEQYF
TRBV6-6 | CASSYSTQFTSTDTQYF
TRBV30 | CAWSVETGSNQPQHF